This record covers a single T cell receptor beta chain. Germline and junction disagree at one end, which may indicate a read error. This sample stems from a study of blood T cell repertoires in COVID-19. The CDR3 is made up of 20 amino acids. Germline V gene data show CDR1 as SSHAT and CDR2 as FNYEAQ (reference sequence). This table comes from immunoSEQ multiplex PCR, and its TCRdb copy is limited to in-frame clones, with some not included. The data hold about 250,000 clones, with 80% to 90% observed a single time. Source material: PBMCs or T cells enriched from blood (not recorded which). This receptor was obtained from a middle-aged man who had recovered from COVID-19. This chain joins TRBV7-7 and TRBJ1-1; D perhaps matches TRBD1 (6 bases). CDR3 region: CASSLSGGAPRLHVNTEAFF. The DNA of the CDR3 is TGTGCTAGCAGCCTAAGTGGGGGCGCGCCGCGGCTCCACGTAAACACTGAAGCTTTCTTT.